This is a list of T cell receptor beta chains from one sample in a study of blood T cell repertoires in COVID-19. Libraries were prepared by immunoSEQ multiplex PCR; TCRdb keeps only in-frame clonotypes and omits some of them. Found here are about 150,000 clones, more than 70% of them singletons; the top ten hold roughly 13%. Specimen: peripheral blood. The origin of the receptors is a man aged 55 to 70 with active or convalescent COVID-19. CDR3s include the opening cysteine and the closing phenylalanine or tryptophan. The D gene is left open where the match is weak. Size is stated for part of the rows, as once, few or many counts, or as a class when the clone is expanded.

J gene | V gene | D gene | clone size | CDR3 DNA | CDR3 protein
TRBJ1-5 | TRBV28 | NA | NA | TGTGCCAGCAGGAAGGGGGTACAGCCCCAGCATTTT | CASRKGVQPQHF
TRBJ2-4 | TRBV4-2 | TRBD2 | NA | TGTGCCAGCAGAGGACTAGCGGTGGCCAAAAACATTCAGTACTTC | CASRGLAVAKNIQYF
TRBJ2-5 | TRBV7-7 | NA | once | TGTGCCAGCAGCCCTAGACCGGAGGGCGCGACCCAGTACTTC | CASSPRPEGATQYF
TRBJ2-1 | TRBV6-5 | NA | NA | TGTGCCAGCAGCCGGGAGCCCGGGCGGCATGAGCAGTTCTTC | CASSREPGRHEQFF
TRBJ2-5 | TRBV7-2 | NA | NA | TGTGCCAGCAGCCTCCTACTAGAGACCCAGTACTTC | CASSLLLETQYF
TRBJ1-1 | TRBV7-9 | TRBD1 | NA | TGTGCCAGCAGCTCTACAGGGGGGGCCACTGAAGCTTTCTTT | CASSSTGGATEAFF
TRBJ1-4 | TRBV7-6 | NA | NA | TGTGCCAGCAGCTCCGGGATACCCCCAACTAATGAAAAACTGTTTTTT | CASSSGIPPTNEKLFF
TRBJ1-1 | TRBV6-7 | NA | NA | TGTGCCAGCAGTTGGACGGACCCCCGGGGCACTGAAGCTTTCTTT | CASSWTDPRGTEAFF
TRBJ1-5 | TRBV7-8 | TRBD1 | NA | TGTGCCAGCAGCGGACAGGGGGCGATTCAGCCCCAGCATTTT | CASSGQGAIQPQHF
TRBJ2-1 | TRBV4-1 | TRBD2 | NA | TGCGCCAGCAGCCAAGGTACCGGGACTAGCGACTACAATGAGCAGTTCTTC | CASSQGTGTSDYNEQFF
TRBJ2-7 | TRBV10-3 | NA | NA | TGTGCCATCAGTGGAGGGACGGGACACTACGAGCAGTACTTC | CAISGGTGHYEQYF
TRBJ2-3 | TRBV5-4 | TRBD2 | NA | TGTGCCAGCAGCTTGGCGGGAGGGTTGGCAGATACGCAGTATTTT | CASSLAGGLADTQYF
TRBJ2-3 | TRBV5-1 | TRBD1 | many | TGCGCCAGCAGAAGTGGGGTGGGACAGGAGCAGTATTTT | CASRSGVGQEQYF
TRBJ1-5 | TRBV24-1 | NA | NA | TGTGCCACCAGTGATCCCACGGACTGTAGCAATCAGCCCCAGCATTTT | CATSDPTDCSNQPQHF
TRBJ2-1 | TRBV6-5 | TRBD2 | NA | TGTGCCAGCAGTTGGACTAGCGTTTACAATGAGCAGTTCTTC | CASSWTSVYNEQFF
TRBJ1-2 | TRBV5-6 | NA | NA | TGTGCCAGCACCATACCCGGTGCACCCTCTAACTATGGCTACACCTTC | CASTIPGAPSNYGYTF
TRBJ2-1 | TRBV18 | TRBD2 | many | TGTGCCAGCTCACCACAAGCGGGAGCCTACAATGAGCAGTTCTTC | CASSPQAGAYNEQFF
TRBJ2-2 | TRBV6-5 | NA | NA | TGTGCCAGCAGGGGGGGCGAGGGGGCGTCCGGGGAGCTGTTTTTT | CASRGGEGASGELFF
TRBJ2-5 | TRBV5-4 | NA | NA | TGTGCCAGCAGCCCTGAGGGGGGGATGGAGACCCAGTACTTC | CASSPEGGMETQYF
TRBJ2-5 | TRBV5-6 | NA | NA | TGTGCCAGCAGCTTTCGAGAGACCCAGTACTTC | CASSFRETQYF
TRBJ2-1 | TRBV24-1 | NA | NA | TGTGCCACCAGTGATTTGAGCGGGTCTTACAATGAGCAGTTCTTC | CATSDLSGSYNEQFF
TRBJ2-3 | TRBV24-1 | NA | NA | TGTGCCACCAGTGATTCCTCCCGGCGGGATACGCAGTATTTT | CATSDSSRRDTQYF
TRBJ2-1 | TRBV5-4 | TRBD2 | NA | TGTGCCAGCAGCCGGACTAGCGGAGCGTCCTACAATGAGCAGTTCTTC | CASSRTSGASYNEQFF
TRBJ1-3 | TRBV15 | NA | NA | TGTGCCACCAGCAGACAAAACTCTGGAAACACCATATATTTT | CATSRQNSGNTIYF
TRBJ1-2 | TRBV21-1 | NA | NA | TGTGCCAGCAGCAAATCCGGGACACCGGACTATGGCTACACCTTC | CASSKSGTPDYGYTF
TRBJ1-5 | TRBV19 | NA | NA | TGTGCCAGTACCTCTTATAGCAATCAGCCCCAGCATTTT | CASTSYSNQPQHF
TRBJ1-1 | TRBV30 | NA | NA | TGTGCCTGGAGTTCCGGGGGGAACACTGAAGCTTTCTTT | CAWSSGGNTEAFF